These 3 T cell receptor beta chains were sequenced from one sample in a study of cytomegalovirus exposure and HLA in healthy donors (dated by TCRdb to about 2017). The library was produced with the immunoSEQ multiplex PCR assay. The multiplex PCR relied on a mix of 60 forward primers for TCR Vbeta segments and 13 reverse primers for TCR Jbeta segments. The immuneACCESS repertoire file appears here via TCRdb, limited to in-frame rearrangements. These files lack a portion of the clones; in checked studies, under half of the deficit traces to unresolved V genes, and the cause of the others is not known. In this sample the table shows 150,000 to 170,000 clones, roughly 75% of which occur a single time. The ten largest clones take up around 1.4% of the sample. Sequencing was performed on PBMCs. The receptors here all came from a man aged 18 to 30 in good health and CMV-seronegative.

This chain uses TRBV19 with TRBJ1-5, with D uncertain. This CDR3 spans 14 amino acids. Trimming took 7 bases from V and 4 from J, leaving 14 bases between them. CDR1 and CDR2 (germline): LNHDA, SQIVND (reference sequence). In DNA form, the CDR3 reads TGTGCCAGTACGAAAACGGTAGCAAATCAGCCCCAGCATTTT. This sequence encodes CASTKTVANQPQHF.

Points on this clone: A read error may account for a junction end that differs from germline. The chain employs TRBV7-9 and TRBJ2-7; 13 bases line up with TRBD2. CDR3 length equals 16 residues. Germline CDR1 reads SEHNR; CDR2 reads FQNEAQ (reference sequence). The CDR3 nucleotides are TGTTCCAGCAGCTCCGCCGGGACTAGCGGGAAAGACGAGCAGTACTTC. Amino acids: CSSSSAGTSGKDEQYF.

This clone occurred a few times. This rearrangement joins TRBV2 to TRBJ2-7; TRBD1 aligns across 10 bases. Germline V lookup: CDR1 SNHLY, CDR2 FYNNEI. The CDR3 spans 14 residues. Trimming cost V 4 bases and J 4 bases; bases outside gene matches: 4. CDR3 in DNA: TGTGCCAGCAGTGCGCGGGACAGGGGTTACGAGCAGTACTTC. Amino acid sequence: CASSARDRGYEQYF.